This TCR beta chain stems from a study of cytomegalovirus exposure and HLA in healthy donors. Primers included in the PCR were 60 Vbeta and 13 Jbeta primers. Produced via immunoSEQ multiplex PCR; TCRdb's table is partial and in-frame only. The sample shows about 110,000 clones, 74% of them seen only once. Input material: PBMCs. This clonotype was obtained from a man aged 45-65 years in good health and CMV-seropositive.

CDR3 protein: CASSQSRTGSYNEQFF. In nucleotides, the CDR3 is TGCGCCAGCAGTCAATCCAGGACAGGGTCCTACAATGAGCAGTTCTTC. The chain is built from TRBV23-1 and TRBJ2-1; 8 bases agree with TRBD1. TRBV23-1 is reported as an ORF; its role is uncertain. V trimming: 0 bases; J trimming: 1 base; junction bases outside the gene matches: 2. The CDR3 spans 16 residues.